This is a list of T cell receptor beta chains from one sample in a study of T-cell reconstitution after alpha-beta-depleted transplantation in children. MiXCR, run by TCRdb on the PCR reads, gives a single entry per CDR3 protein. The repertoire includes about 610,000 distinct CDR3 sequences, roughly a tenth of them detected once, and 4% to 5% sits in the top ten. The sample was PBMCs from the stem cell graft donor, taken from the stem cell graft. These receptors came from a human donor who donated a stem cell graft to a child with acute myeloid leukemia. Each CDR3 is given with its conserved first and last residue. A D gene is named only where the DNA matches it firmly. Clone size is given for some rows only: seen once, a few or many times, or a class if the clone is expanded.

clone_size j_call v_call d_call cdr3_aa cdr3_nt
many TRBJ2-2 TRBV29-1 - CSAGDTGSTGELFF TGCAGCGCTGGTGACACAGGGTCCACCGGGGAGCTGTTTTTT
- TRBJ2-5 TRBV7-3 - CASSLRVGGETQYF TGTGCCAGCAGCTTGCGTGTGGGTGGGGAGACCCAGTACTTC
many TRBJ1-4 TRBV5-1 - CASSLGIGSTNEKLFF TGCGCCAGCAGCCTTGGTATCGGGTCAACTAATGAAAAACTGTTTTTT
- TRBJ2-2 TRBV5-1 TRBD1 CASSLRTGTAGELFF TGCGCCAGCAGCTTGAGGACAGGGACCGCCGGGGAGCTGTTTTTT
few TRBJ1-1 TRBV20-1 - CSARGGEAFF TGCAGTGCTCGAGGGGGTGAAGCTTTCTTT
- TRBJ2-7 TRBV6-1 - CASSERGGPYEQYF TGTGCCAGCAGTGAAAGAGGGGGGCCTTACGAGCAGTACTTC
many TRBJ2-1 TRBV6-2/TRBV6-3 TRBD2 CASRTSGSRQYNEQFF TGTGCCAGCAGAACTAGCGGGAGCCGTCAATACAATGAGCAGTTCTTC
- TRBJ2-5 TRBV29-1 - CSASDPNKETQYF TGCAGCGCCTCGGATCCCAATAAAGAGACCCAGTACTTC
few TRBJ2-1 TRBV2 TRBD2 CASSEKAGHNEQFF TGTGCCAGCAGTGAGAAAGCGGGGCACAATGAGCAGTTCTTC
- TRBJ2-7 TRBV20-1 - CSASDLLFEQYF TGCAGTGCAAGCGACCTATTGTTCGAGCAGTACTTC
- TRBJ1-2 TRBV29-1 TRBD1 CSVVTGTGYGYTF TGCAGCGTCGTCACCGGGACAGGGTATGGCTACACCTTC
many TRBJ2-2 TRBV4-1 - CASSQGSGGELFF TGCGCCAGCAGCCAAGGCTCGGGCGGGGAGCTGTTTTTT
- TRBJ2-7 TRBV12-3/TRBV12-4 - CASRQSSATYEQYF TGTGCCAGCAGGCAGAGTAGCGCTACCTACGAGCAGTACTTC
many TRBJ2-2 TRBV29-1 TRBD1 CSVAPGQWVTGELFF TGCAGCGTTGCACCGGGACAGTGGGTAACCGGGGAGCTGTTTTTT
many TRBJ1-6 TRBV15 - CATSRDNQYNSPLHF TGTGCCACCAGCAGAGATAACCAGTATAATTCACCCCTCCACTTT
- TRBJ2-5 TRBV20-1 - CSARHEETQYF TGCAGTGCGCGCCACGAAGAGACCCAGTACTTC
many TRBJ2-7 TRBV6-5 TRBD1 CASSYVGQGLREQYF TGTGCCAGCAGTTACGTGGGACAGGGACTAAGAGAGCAGTACTTC
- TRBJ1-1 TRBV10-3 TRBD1 CASILGQGNTEAFF TGTGCCAGCATTCTGGGACAGGGGAACACTGAAGCTTTCTTT
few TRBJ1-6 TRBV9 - CASSVEGAYNSPLHF TGTGCCAGCAGCGTAGAGGGGGCCTATAATTCACCCCTCCACTTT
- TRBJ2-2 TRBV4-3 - CASSSGVVDTGELFF TGCGCCAGCAGCTCAGGCGTTGTAGACACCGGGGAGCTGTTTTTT
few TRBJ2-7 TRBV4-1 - CASSQGGDLEGYEQYF TGCGCCAGCAGCCAAGGTGGGGACCTGGAAGGGTACGAGCAGTACTTC
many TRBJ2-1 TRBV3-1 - CASSQSRVAPYNEQFF TGTGCCAGCAGCCAGTCCCGGGTAGCGCCCTACAATGAGCAGTTCTTC
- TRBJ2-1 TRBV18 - CASSQNNAFEQFF TGTGCCAGCTCACAGAACAACGCCTTTGAACAGTTCTTC
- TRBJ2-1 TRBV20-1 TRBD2 CSARDSAGGYYNEQFF TGCAGTGCTAGAGATAGTGCGGGAGGATATTACAATGAGCAGTTCTTC
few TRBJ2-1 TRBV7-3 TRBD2 CASSLRGTSGYNEQFF TGTGCCAGCAGCTTAAGGGGGACTAGCGGATACAATGAGCAGTTCTTC
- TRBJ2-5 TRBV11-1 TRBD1 CASGITGGQETQYF TGTGCCAGCGGAATTACAGGGGGACAAGAGACCCAGTACTTC
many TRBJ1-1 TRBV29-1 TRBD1 CSARGYTEAFF TGCAGTGCCAGGGGGTACACTGAAGCTTTCTTT
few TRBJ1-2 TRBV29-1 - CSVPRELSPTYGYTF TGCAGCGTCCCCAGGGAGCTCTCCCCCACATATGGCTACACCTTC
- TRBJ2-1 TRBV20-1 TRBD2 CSVVKAGGRLSSYNEQFF TGCAGTGTGGTTAAGGCGGGAGGGCGATTAAGCTCCTACAATGAGCAGTTCTTC
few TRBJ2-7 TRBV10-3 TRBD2 CAIRANPGLADSYEQYF TGTGCCATCAGGGCCAACCCGGGACTAGCGGACTCCTACGAGCAGTACTTC
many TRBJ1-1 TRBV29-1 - CSVEKGGGKAAFF TGCAGCGTTGAAAAGGGGGGAGGTAAAGCAGCTTTCTTT
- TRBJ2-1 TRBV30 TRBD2 CAWRSVSGGRGSSHSYNEQFF TGTGCCTGGAGATCTGTGTCCGGCGGGAGGGGATCCTCGCACTCCTACAATGAGCAGTTCTTC
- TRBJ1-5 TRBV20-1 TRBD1 CSASSGGGYDQPQHF TGCAGTGCTAGTTCGGGAGGGGGCTATGATCAGCCCCAGCATTTT
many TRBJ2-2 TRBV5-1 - CASSLARSNTGELFF TGCGCCAGCAGCTTGGCCAGGTCCAACACCGGGGAGCTGTTTTTT
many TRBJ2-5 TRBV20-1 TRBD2 CSARSRASGSMQETQYF TGCAGTGCTAGATCTAGGGCTAGCGGGAGTATGCAAGAGACCCAGTACTTC
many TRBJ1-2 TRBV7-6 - CASSPRPGWDYGYTF TGTGCCAGCAGTCCCCGGCCGGGGTGGGACTATGGCTACACCTTC
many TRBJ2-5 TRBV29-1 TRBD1 CSVSGGETQYF TGCAGCGTTTCAGGGGGAGAGACCCAGTACTTC
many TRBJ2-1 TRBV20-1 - CSASGGGTHSYNEQFF TGCAGTGCCAGCGGCGGAGGGACACACTCCTACAATGAGCAGTTCTTC
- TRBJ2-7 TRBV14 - CASSHSLGGDSSYEQYF TGTGCCAGCAGCCATAGCCTCGGGGGGGACAGTTCCTACGAGCAGTACTTC
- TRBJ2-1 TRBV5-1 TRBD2 CASRGAGLDNEQFF TGCGCCAGCAGGGGAGCGGGATTAGACAATGAGCAGTTCTTC
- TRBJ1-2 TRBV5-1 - CASSSEESYTF TGCGCCAGCAGCTCCGAAGAGAGCTACACCTTC
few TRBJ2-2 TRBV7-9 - CASSLDGGAGELFF TGTGCCAGCAGCTTAGATGGGGGCGCCGGGGAGCTGTTTTTT
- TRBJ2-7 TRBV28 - CASSHRDTYYEQYF TGTGCCAGCAGCCATCGGGACACCTACTACGAGCAGTACTTC
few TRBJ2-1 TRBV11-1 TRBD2 CASSSTSGRAGYAYNEQFF TGTGCCAGCAGCTCCACTAGCGGGAGGGCCGGTTACGCCTACAATGAGCAGTTCTTC
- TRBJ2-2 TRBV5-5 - CASSLLPTTGELFF TGTGCCAGCAGCTTGCTCCCTACCACCGGGGAGCTGTTTTTT
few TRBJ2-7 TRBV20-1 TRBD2 CSGYDFIAGVDEQYF TGCAGTGGTTACGACTTTATAGCGGGAGTGGATGAGCAGTACTTC
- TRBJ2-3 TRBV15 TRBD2 CATSPGLAGAGTDTQYF TGTGCCACCAGCCCGGGACTAGCGGGAGCTGGCACAGATACGCAGTATTTT
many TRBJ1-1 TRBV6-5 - CAASGGRTEAFF TGTGCCGCATCCGGCGGCCGGACTGAAGCTTTCTTT
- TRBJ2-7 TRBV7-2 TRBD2 CASSPLAGRSSYEQYF TGTGCCAGCAGCCCCTTAGCGGGACGTAGCTCCTACGAGCAGTACTTC
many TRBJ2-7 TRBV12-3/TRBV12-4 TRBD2 CASSLHRTRSYEQYF TGTGCCAGCAGTTTACATCGGACTAGGTCCTACGAGCAGTACTTC
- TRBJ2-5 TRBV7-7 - CASSLAVGSLGDETQYF TGTGCTAGCAGCTTAGCCGTTGGGAGCCTGGGGGATGAGACCCAGTACTTC
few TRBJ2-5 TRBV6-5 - CASSYEQAETQYF TGTGCCAGCAGTTACGAACAGGCGGAGACCCAGTACTTC
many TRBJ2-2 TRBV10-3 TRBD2 CAISRLAGETGELFF TGTGCCATCAGCCGACTAGCGGGAGAAACCGGGGAGCTGTTTTTT
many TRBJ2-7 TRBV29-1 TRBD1 CSVSGGYEQYF TGCAGCGTTTCAGGGGGATACGAGCAGTACTTC